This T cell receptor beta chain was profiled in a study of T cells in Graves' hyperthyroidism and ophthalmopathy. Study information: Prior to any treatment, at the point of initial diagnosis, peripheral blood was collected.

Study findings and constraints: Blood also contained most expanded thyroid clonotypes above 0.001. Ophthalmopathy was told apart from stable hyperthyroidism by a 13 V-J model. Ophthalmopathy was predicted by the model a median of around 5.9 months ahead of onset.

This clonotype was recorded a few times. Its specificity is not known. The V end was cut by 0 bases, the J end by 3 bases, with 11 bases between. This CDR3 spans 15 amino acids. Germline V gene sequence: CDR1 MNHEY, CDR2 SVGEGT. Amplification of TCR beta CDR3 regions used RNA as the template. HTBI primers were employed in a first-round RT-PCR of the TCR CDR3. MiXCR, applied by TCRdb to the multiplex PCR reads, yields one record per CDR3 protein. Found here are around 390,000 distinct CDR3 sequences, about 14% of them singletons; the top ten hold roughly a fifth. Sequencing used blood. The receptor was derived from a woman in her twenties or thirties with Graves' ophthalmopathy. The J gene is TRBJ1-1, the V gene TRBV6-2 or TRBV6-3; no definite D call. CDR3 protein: CASSYSRIVDTEAFF. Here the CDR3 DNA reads TGTGCCAGCAGTTACTCTCGAATAGTGGACACTGAAGCTTTCTTT.